The subject of this entry is one TCR beta chain. This specimen belongs to a study of CD8+CD57+ T cells in acquired aplastic anemia. Genomic DNA templated the TCR beta VDJ and CDR3 profiling. TCRdb reanalysed the reads using MiXCR and keeps one entry per CDR3 protein. The sample has 130,000 or so distinct CDR3 sequences, about 40% seen once. The V and J ends lost 10 bases and 10 bases respectively, with 23 bases between them. This CDR3 contains 14 residues. Germline lookup yields CDR1 LNHDA and CDR2 SQIVND (reference sequence). Only patients with CD8+CD57+ cell expansion on flow cytometry were chosen for sequencing.

The J gene is TRBJ2-1, the V gene TRBV19; D may be TRBD1 or TRBD2 (6 bases each). This TCR was recovered from a human donor with aplastic anemia. The sample taken for sequencing was sorted CD4+, CD8+, or CD8+CD57+ T cells (not recorded which) from PBMCs. CDR3: CAISGGSTGHEQFF. In DNA form, the CDR3 reads TGTGCCATCAGTGGGGGGTCTACAGGGCACGAGCAGTTCTTC.